The clone carrying this TCR beta chain appeared a few times. The data derive from a study of technical replicates of blood from a few donors. This CDR3 comprises 15 residues. The V end was cut by 5 bases, the J end by 3 bases, with 16 bases between. CDR1 SEHNR and CDR2 FQNEAQ come from the germline V gene (reference sequence). Libraries were prepared by immunoSEQ multiplex PCR; TCRdb keeps only in-frame clonotypes and omits some of them. The table lists tens of thousands of clones, around 90% of them singletons. The material sequenced was T cells isolated from PBMCs. The rearrangement uses TRBV7-9 and TRBJ1-1; a weak D match, TRBD1 (6 bases). The TCR comes from a human donor in good health. Some clones in this sample may be carry-over from other donors' samples. This CDR3 is CASSQKVKGDTEAFF. In DNA, the CDR3 is TGTGCCAGCAGCCAGAAGGTGAAGGGGGACACTGAAGCTTTCTTT.